This TCR beta chain came from a study of OX40 agonist ivuxolimab in advanced cancers. Study-level results: CD8+ T cells were the subset that, on average, had more expanded clones than CD4+. The expanded peripheral T cells' antigen specificity was not determined.

Generated by immunoSEQ multiplex PCR, the TCRdb table keeps only in-frame clones and is missing some. Here the sample spans about 30,000 clones, roughly nine tenths being singletons. As regards this clone: Its antigen is unknown.

Excluded were patients having autoimmune disease history or systemic immunosuppression. Trimming left V 5 bases short and J 7 bases short, with 12 bases between. The germline V gene has CDR1 SGHVS and CDR2 FNYEAQ. CDR3 length equals 13 residues. The specimen comprised CD4+ or CD8+ T cells sorted from blood, sampled in a trial of the OX40 agonist ivuxolimab. The sequence came from an adult with an advanced solid tumor such as melanoma, head and neck, liver or kidney cancer. The chain carries TRBV7-6 and TRBJ2-1; no reliable D call. In nucleotides, the CDR3 is TGTGCCAGCAGCCCGACGATCCTAAATGAGCAGTTCTTC. Encoded protein: CASSPTILNEQFF.